What follows is one T cell receptor (beta chain) and its context. Samples underwent the assay at deep level. Generated by immunoSEQ multiplex PCR, the TCRdb table keeps only in-frame clones and is missing some. The table records some 500,000 clones, 60% to 80% of them present only once. Study donors comprised healthy, HIV-negative adults devoid of recent acute infection or vaccination. The data stem from a study of shared clonotypes between healthy human individuals. The TCR comes from a woman in her thirties or forties in good health. Some clones in this sample may be carry-over from other donors' samples. Sequenced input: PBMCs.

The CDR3 sequence is CASSFIGQNNEQFF. CDR3 bases: TGTGCCAGCAGCTTCATCGGCCAAAACAATGAGCAGTTCTTC. The chain uses TRBV11-2 and TRBJ2-1; D uncertain. Germline V gives CDR1 SGHAT, CDR2 FQNNGV. The V end lost 3 bases, the J end lost 5 bases, and 11 bases lay between the germline ends. CDR3 length equals 14 residues.